The rows below give T cell receptor beta chains drawn from one sample of a study of CD8 T cells in Susac syndrome. From the immunoSEQ multiplex PCR reads, TCRdb called clonotypes with MiXCR, one entry per CDR3 protein. The table lists fewer than 200,000 distinct CDR3 sequences, approximately 93% of them singletons. Sequencing was carried out using CD4+ T cells from PBMCs. These TCRs come from a human donor in good health. Both conserved end residues are part of each CDR3.

J: TRBJ2-2; V: TRBV6-5; CDR3: CASSYRGQGASNTGELFF
J: TRBJ2-1; V: TRBV28; CDR3: CASSFSDRDNEQFF
J: TRBJ2-2; V: TRBV6-4; CDR3: CASRGQGATGELFF
J: TRBJ2-7; V: TRBV30; CDR3: CAWDRGYEQYF
J: TRBJ2-7; V: TRBV7-6; CDR3: CASSLDAPEGLGYYEQYF
J: TRBJ2-5; V: TRBV29-1; CDR3: CSVGQGMKETQYF
J: TRBJ1-4; V: TRBV5-6; CDR3: CASSFGQWGEKLFF
J: TRBJ1-2; V: TRBV12-3/TRBV12-4; CDR3: CASSLTTGGGGYTF
J: TRBJ1-2; V: TRBV9; CDR3: CASSGRGDLNYGYTF
J: TRBJ1-5; V: TRBV29-1; CDR3: CSVGTVSNQPQHF
J: TRBJ1-1; V: TRBV4-1; CDR3: CASSQVGGEDTEAFF
J: TRBJ2-5; V: TRBV7-8; CDR3: CASSPRVSGTYQETQYF
J: TRBJ1-1; V: TRBV20-1; CDR3: CSAKDRGPTEAFF
J: TRBJ1-2; V: TRBV3-1; CDR3: CASSLYRAAWIAGYTF
J: TRBJ1-2; V: TRBV7-9; CDR3: CASSWDRGGGYTF
J: TRBJ2-6; V: TRBV5-6; CDR3: CASSLGASGANVLTF
J: TRBJ2-3; V: TRBV29-1; CDR3: CSAPAGWTDTQYF
J: TRBJ2-5; V: TRBV6-2/TRBV6-3; CDR3: CASSSGTGGRQETQYF
J: TRBJ2-5; V: TRBV3-1; CDR3: CASSQDKGRAETQYF
J: TRBJ2-3; V: TRBV7-2; CDR3: CASSLAPSGVDTQYF
J: TRBJ2-2; V: TRBV19; CDR3: CASSKGIAGGNTGELFF
J: TRBJ1-2; V: TRBV12-3/TRBV12-4; CDR3: CASTRAMLDYGYTF
J: TRBJ2-2; V: TRBV19; CDR3: CASSDSRGNTGELFF
J: TRBJ1-1; V: TRBV11-3; CDR3: CASSREAFF
J: TRBJ2-6; V: TRBV28; CDR3: CATRAGANVLTF
J: TRBJ1-4; V: TRBV12-3/TRBV12-4; CDR3: CASSLLGGKGSEKLFF
J: TRBJ1-5; V: TRBV5-8; CDR3: CASRLQEPQHF
J: TRBJ1-5; V: TRBV20-1; CDR3: CSASTFGGGGNQPQHF
J: TRBJ2-5; V: TRBV18; CDR3: CASSPVAGGQETQYF
J: TRBJ1-4; V: TRBV7-2; CDR3: CASSLGQGSTNEKLFF
J: TRBJ2-5; V: TRBV29-1; CDR3: CSVERTSGVQYF